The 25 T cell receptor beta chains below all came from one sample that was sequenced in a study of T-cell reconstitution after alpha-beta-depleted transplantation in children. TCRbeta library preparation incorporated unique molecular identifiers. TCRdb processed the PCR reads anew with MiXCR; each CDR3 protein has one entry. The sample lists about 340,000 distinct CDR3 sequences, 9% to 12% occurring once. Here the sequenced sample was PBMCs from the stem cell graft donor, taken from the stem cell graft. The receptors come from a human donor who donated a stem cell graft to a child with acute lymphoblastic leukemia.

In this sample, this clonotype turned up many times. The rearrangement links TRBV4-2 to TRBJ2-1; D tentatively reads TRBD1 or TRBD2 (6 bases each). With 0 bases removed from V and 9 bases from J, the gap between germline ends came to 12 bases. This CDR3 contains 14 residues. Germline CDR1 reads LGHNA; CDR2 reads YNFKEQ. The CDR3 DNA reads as TGTGCCAGCAGCCAAGATCCGGGGGCCGGTGAGCAGTTCTTC. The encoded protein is CASSQDPGAGEQFF.

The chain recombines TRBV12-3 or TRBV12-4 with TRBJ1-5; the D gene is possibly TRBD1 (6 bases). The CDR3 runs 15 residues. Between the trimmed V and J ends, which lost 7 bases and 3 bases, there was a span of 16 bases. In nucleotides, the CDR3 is TGTGCCAGCACCCTGACAGGAGCCTACAATCAGCCCCAGCATTTT. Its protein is CASTLTGAYNQPQHF.

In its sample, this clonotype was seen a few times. This CDR3 reads CASSQLSTRGNTEAFF. For the CDR3, the DNA is TGCGCCAGCAGCCAACTTAGTACACGGGGGAACACTGAAGCTTTCTTT. The chain carries TRBV4-1 and TRBJ1-1; D call uncertain. The CDR3 runs to 16 residues. Germline V gene data show CDR1 as MGHRA and CDR2 as YSYEKL. V was clipped by 2 bases and J by 1 base, with 14 bases between them.

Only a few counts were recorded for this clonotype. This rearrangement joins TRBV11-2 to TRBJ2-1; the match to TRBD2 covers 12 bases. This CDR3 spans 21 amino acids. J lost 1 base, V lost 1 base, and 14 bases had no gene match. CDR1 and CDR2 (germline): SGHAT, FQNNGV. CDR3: CASSLVYLGSSGRASYNEQFF. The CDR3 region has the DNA TGTGCCAGCAGCTTAGTTTATTTGGGTTCTAGCGGGAGGGCTTCCTACAATGAGCAGTTCTTC.

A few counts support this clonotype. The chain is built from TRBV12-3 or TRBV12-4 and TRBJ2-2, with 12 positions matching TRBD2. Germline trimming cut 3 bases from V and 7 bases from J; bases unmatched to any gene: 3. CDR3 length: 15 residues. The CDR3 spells CASSLTSGSHGELFF. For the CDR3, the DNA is TGTGCCAGCAGTTTGACTAGCGGGAGTCACGGGGAGCTGTTTTTT.

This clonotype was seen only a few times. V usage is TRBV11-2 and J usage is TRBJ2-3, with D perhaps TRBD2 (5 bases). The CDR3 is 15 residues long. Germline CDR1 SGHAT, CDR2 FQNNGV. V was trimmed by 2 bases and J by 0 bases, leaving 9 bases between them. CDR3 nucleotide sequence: TGTGCCAGCAGCTTAAGTGGGAGCAGCACAGATACGCAGTATTTT. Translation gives CASSLSGSSTDTQYF. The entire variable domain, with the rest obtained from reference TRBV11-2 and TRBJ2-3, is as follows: EAGVAQSPRYKIIEKRQSVAFWCNPISGHATLYWYQQILGQGPKLLIQFQNNGVVDDSQLPKDRFSAERLKGVDSTLKIQPAKLEDSAVYLCASSLSGSSTDTQYFGPGTRLTVL.

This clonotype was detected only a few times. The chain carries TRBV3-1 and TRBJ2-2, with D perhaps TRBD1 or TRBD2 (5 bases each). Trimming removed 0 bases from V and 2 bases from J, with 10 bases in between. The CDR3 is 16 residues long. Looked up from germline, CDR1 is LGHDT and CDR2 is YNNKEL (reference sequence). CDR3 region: CASSQEAGANTGELFF. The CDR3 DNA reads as TGTGCCAGCAGCCAAGAAGCCGGGGCCAACACCGGGGAGCTGTTTTTT.

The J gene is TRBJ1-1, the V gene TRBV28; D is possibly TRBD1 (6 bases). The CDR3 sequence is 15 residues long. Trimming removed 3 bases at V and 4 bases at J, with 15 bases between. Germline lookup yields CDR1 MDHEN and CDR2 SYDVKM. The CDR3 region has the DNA TGTGCCAGCAGTTTTCTGTTGGGGGGCGGCACTGAAGCTTTCTTT. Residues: CASSFLLGGGTEAFF.

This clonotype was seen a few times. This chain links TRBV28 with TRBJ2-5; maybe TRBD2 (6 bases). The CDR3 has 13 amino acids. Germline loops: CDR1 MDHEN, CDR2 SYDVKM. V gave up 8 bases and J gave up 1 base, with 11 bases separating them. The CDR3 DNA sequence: TGTGCCAGCGCCGGGGGAGGCCAAGAGACCCAGTACTTC. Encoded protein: CASAGGGQETQYF. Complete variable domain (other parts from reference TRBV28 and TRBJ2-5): DVKVTQSSRYLVKRTGEKVFLECVQDMDHENMFWYRQDPGLGLRLIYFSYDVKMKEKGDIPEGYSVSREKKERFSLILESASTNQTSMYLCASAGGGQETQYFGPGTRLLVL.

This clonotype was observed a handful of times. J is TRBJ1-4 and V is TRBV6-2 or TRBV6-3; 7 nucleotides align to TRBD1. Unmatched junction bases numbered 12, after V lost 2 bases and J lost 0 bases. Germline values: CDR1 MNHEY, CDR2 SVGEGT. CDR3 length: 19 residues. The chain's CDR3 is CASSYAATGTFATNEKLFF. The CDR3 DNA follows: TGTGCCAGCAGTTACGCCGCGACAGGGACGTTTGCAACTAATGAAAAACTGTTTTTT.

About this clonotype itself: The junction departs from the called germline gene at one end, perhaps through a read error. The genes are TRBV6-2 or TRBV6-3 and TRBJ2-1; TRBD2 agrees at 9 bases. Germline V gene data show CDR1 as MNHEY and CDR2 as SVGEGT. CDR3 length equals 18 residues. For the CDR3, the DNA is TGTGCCCGCAGTTACTCTCGGGTAGCGGGAGTAATCTACAATGAGCAGTTCTTC. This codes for CARSYSRVAGVIYNEQFF.

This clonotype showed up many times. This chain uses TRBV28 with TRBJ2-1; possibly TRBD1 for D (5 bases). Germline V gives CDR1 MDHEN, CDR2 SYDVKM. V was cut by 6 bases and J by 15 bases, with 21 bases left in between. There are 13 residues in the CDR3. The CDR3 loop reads CASSLGDTGPVFF. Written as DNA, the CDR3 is TGTGCCAGCAGCCTAGGGGATACCGGGCCGGTGTTCTTC.

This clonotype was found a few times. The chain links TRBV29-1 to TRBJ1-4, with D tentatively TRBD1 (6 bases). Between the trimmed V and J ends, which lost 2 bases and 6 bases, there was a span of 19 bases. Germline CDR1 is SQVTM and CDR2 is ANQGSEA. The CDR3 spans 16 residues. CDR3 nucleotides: TGCAGCGTTGAAAGGGGGTTCGGGGGACTGTATGAAAAACTGTTTTTT. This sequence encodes CSVERGFGGLYEKLFF.

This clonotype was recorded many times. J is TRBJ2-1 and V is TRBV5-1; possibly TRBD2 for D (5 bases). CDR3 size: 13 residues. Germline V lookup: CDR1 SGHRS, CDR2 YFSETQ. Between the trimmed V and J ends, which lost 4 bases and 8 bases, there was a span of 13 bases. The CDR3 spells CASSLTPGDEQFF. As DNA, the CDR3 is TGCGCCAGCAGCCTAACCCCCGGGGATGAGCAGTTCTTC.

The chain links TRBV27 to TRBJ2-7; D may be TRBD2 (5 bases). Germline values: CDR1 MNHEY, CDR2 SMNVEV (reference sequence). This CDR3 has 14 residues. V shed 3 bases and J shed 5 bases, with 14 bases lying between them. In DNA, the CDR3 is TGTGCCAGCAGTTTCCTCTCTAGCTTTGACGAGCAGTACTTC. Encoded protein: CASSFLSSFDEQYF.

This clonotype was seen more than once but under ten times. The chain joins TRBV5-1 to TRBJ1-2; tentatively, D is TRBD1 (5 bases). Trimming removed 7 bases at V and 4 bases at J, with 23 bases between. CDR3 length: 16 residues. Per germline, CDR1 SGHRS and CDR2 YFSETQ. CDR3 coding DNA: TGCGCCAGCCATCCGGGACCCCCGGTGCGGAGCTATGGCTACACCTTC. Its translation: CASHPGPPVRSYGYTF.

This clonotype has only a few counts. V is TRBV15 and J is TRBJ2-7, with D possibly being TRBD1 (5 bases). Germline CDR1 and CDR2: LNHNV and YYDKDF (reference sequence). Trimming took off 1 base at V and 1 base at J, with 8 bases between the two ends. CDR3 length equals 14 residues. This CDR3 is CATSRGHRSYEQYF. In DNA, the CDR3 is TGTGCCACCAGCAGAGGTCACAGGTCCTACGAGCAGTACTTC. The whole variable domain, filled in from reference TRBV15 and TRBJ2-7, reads DAMVIQNPRYQVTQFGKPVTLSCSQTLNHNVMYWYQQKSSQAPKLLFHYYDKDFNNEADTPDNFQSRRPNTSFCFLDIRSPGLGDTAMYLCATSRGHRSYEQYFGPGTRLTVT.

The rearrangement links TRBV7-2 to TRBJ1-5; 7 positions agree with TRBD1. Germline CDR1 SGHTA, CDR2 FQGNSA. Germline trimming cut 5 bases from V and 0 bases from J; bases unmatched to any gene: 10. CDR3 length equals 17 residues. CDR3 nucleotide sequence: TGTGCCAGCAGCCTAACCGGGACAGAGCCTAGCAATCAGCCCCAGCATTTT. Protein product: CASSLTGTEPSNQPQHF.

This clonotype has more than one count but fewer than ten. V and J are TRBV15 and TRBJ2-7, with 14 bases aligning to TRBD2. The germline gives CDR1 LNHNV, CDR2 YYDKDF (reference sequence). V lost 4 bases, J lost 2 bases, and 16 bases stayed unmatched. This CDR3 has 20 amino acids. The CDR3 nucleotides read TGTGCCACCAGCATAGCACAGGGGACTAGCGGGGGCCGGTATACCTACGAGCAGTACTTC. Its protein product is CATSIAQGTSGGRYTYEQYF.

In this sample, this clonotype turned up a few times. CDR3 in amino acids: CASTSGGSGQPQHF. The CDR3 DNA follows: TGTGCCAGCACCTCGGGGGGGAGTGGACAGCCCCAGCATTTT. The rearrangement links TRBV28 to TRBJ1-5, with D possibly matching TRBD1 (5 bases). Trimming shortened V by 7 bases and J by 7 bases, and 17 bases separated the two germline ends. CDR3 size: 14 residues. Germline V lookup: CDR1 MDHEN, CDR2 SYDVKM.

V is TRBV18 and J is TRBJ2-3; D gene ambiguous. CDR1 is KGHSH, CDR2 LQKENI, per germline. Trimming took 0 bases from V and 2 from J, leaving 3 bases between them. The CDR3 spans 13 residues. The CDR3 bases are TGTGCCAGCTCACCACCAATCACAGATACGCAGTATTTT. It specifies CASSPPITDTQYF.

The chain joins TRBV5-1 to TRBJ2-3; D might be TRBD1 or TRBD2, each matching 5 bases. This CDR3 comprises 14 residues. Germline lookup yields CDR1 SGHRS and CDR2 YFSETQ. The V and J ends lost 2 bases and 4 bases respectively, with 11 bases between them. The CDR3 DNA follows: TGCGCCAGCAGCTTAGACAGTAGCGCAGATACGCAGTATTTT. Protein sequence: CASSLDSSADTQYF.

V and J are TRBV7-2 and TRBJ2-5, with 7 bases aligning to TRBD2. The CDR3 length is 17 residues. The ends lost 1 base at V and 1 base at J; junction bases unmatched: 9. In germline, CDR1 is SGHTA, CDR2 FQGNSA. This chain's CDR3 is CASSLVLAGVGQETQYF. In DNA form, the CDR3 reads TGTGCCAGCAGCTTAGTGTTGGCGGGAGTGGGCCAAGAGACCCAGTACTTC.

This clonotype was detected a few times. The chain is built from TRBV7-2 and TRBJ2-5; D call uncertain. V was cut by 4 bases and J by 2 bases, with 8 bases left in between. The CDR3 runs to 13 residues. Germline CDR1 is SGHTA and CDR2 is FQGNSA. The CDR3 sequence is CASSSVLQETQYF. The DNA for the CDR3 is TGTGCCAGCAGCTCCGTCTTACAAGAGACCCAGTACTTC.

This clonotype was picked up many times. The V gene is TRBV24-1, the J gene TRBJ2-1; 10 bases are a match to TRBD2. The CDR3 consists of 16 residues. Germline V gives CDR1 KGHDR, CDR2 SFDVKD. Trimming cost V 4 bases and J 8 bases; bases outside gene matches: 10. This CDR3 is CATSDGPSGSGYEQFF. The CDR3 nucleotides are TGTGCCACCAGTGACGGGCCTAGCGGGAGTGGGTATGAGCAGTTCTTC.